The rows below give T cell receptor beta chains drawn from one sample of a study of T cells of healthy individuals. TCRdb redid the calling of the 5' RACE reads with MiXCR, one entry per CDR3 protein. This table has 55,000 to 65,000 distinct CDR3 sequences, roughly 16% appearing once. The receptors originated from a human donor in good health. Both conserved end residues are part of each CDR3. The D gene is left open where the match is weak. Size is stated for part of the rows, as once, few or many counts, or as a class when the clone is expanded.

J | D | size | V | DNA | CDR3
TRBJ2-3 | - | many | TRBV6-5 | TGTGCCAGCAGCCTCAGGGGAACAGCAGATACGCAGTATTTT | CASSLRGTADTQYF
TRBJ1-1 | TRBD1 | many | TRBV20-1 | TGCAGTGCTTGGTCAGGGGGCCTGAACACTGAAGCTTTCTTT | CSAWSGGLNTEAFF
TRBJ1-1 | - | - | TRBV6-6 | TGTGCCAGCAGCTCTACAAACACTGAAGCTTTCTTT | CASSSTNTEAFF
TRBJ2-3 | TRBD1 | few | TRBV4-1 | TGCGCCAGCAGCCAACATCTAACAGGGGACGTGGCAGATACGCAGTATTTT | CASSQHLTGDVADTQYF
TRBJ2-1 | TRBD1 | - | TRBV27 | TGTGCCAGCAGTTTTACAGGGGACAATGAGCAGTTCTTC | CASSFTGDNEQFF
TRBJ2-2 | - | many | TRBV29-1 | TGCAGCGTTCCTTTTCTCGGGGAGCTGTTTTTT | CSVPFLGELFF
TRBJ1-5 | - | - | TRBV27 | TGTGCCAGCCGGGCGGGGGAGAGCAATCAGCCCCAGCATTTT | CASRAGESNQPQHF
TRBJ1-2 | - | few | TRBV6-6 | TGTGCCAGCAGTTACTCCCAGGGGCTTCGTGCCTATGGCTACACCTTC | CASSYSQGLRAYGYTF
TRBJ2-2 | - | many | TRBV2 | TGTGCCAGCAGTGAATATGGGACCCTTACGAACACCGGGGAGCTGTTTTTT | CASSEYGTLTNTGELFF
TRBJ1-2 | - | many | TRBV3-1 | TGTGCCAGCAGCCAAGCTCAGGGCACCGACTATGGCTACACCTTC | CASSQAQGTDYGYTF
TRBJ2-3 | TRBD1 | many | TRBV14 | TGTGCCAGCAGCCAAGAGAGAGGGGGCCTCTCCACAGATACGCAGTATTTT | CASSQERGGLSTDTQYF
TRBJ2-7 | - | few | TRBV24-1 | TGTGCCACCAGTTCGTCACAGATGGCCTACGAGCAGTACTTC | CATSSSQMAYEQYF
TRBJ2-1 | - | - | TRBV10-2 | TGCGCCAGCAGACCGGGGCAGGGAACCTACAATGAGCAGTTCTTC | CASRPGQGTYNEQFF
TRBJ1-3 | - | many | TRBV7-9 | TGTGCCAGCAGCTTTTCAGGAAACACCATATATTTT | CASSFSGNTIYF
TRBJ2-7 | - | few | TRBV9 | TGTGCCAGCACCCGCGGGGCCTTAGACCGCTACGAGCAGTACTTC | CASTRGALDRYEQYF
TRBJ2-3 | - | few | TRBV29-1 | TGCAGCGTTGCCTCATTAATGTCAGATACGCAGTATTTT | CSVASLMSDTQYF
TRBJ2-3 | TRBD1 | many | TRBV29-1 | TGCAGCGTACCCCGGGACAGGGCGAGTACGCAGTATTTT | CSVPRDRASTQYF
TRBJ1-1 | - | few | TRBV6-5 | TGTGCCAGCAGTAGCGACAGCATGAACACTGAAGCTTTCTTT | CASSSDSMNTEAFF
TRBJ1-4 | - | many | TRBV4-1 | TGCGCCAGCAGCCAAGAAAAGGGATATACTAATGAAAAACTGTTTTTT | CASSQEKGYTNEKLFF
TRBJ2-3 | - | - | TRBV7-3 | TGTGCCAGCAGCCCCACGGGACTCGCGACCTACACAGATACGCAGTATTTT | CASSPTGLATYTDTQYF
TRBJ1-2 | - | many | TRBV20-1 | TGCAGTGCAACCCGGGAGTTGCTGTACTATGGCTACACCTTC | CSATRELLYYGYTF
TRBJ1-6 | - | many | TRBV27 | TGTGCCAGCAGTTATTACAGGGCTGGGCCTTCACCCCTCCACTTT | CASSYYRAGPSPLHF
TRBJ2-5 | - | - | TRBV20-1 | TGCAGTGCTAGCGTATCATGGGGGGAGACCCAGTACTTC | CSASVSWGETQYF
TRBJ2-5 | - | - | TRBV12-3/TRBV12-4 | TGTGCCAGCAGTTTTTTAGGGGGCGCTTGGCGGGGGGCACAAGAGACCCAGTACTTC | CASSFLGGAWRGAQETQYF
TRBJ2-7 | TRBD1 | once | TRBV28 | TGTACCAGCTCCGCTCGGGACAGCTCCTACGAGCAGTACTTC | CTSSARDSSYEQYF
TRBJ1-1 | - | - | TRBV20-1 | TGCAGTGCTAGTCACGGGGCGGACACTGAAGCTTTCTTT | CSASHGADTEAFF
TRBJ2-2 | - | - | TRBV7-9 | - | CASSFGSGGPGELFF
TRBJ2-3 | - | - | TRBV20-1 | TGCAGTGCTAAACTGAAAGATACGCAGTATTTT | CSAKLKDTQYF
TRBJ2-1 | - | many | TRBV6-5 | TGTGCCAGCAGTTACTCTGGGGTGGACTCCTACAATGAGCAGTTCTTC | CASSYSGVDSYNEQFF
TRBJ2-7 | TRBD1 | - | TRBV4-1 | TGCGCCAGCAGCCAACCGGGACAGAGCCCTTACGAGCAGTACTTC | CASSQPGQSPYEQYF
TRBJ2-1 | TRBD2 | - | TRBV20-1 | TGCAGTGCTCCATCCTCCCAGCGGGGGGGCTACAATGAGCAGTTCTTC | CSAPSSQRGGYNEQFF
TRBJ2-3 | TRBD2 | - | TRBV20-1 | TGCAGTGCTACTAGCGGGAGGCAAGATACGCAGTATTTT | CSATSGRQDTQYF
TRBJ2-7 | - | - | TRBV29-1 | TGCAGCGTTGAAGGGGGAAGGTCCTACGAGCAGTACTTC | CSVEGGRSYEQYF
TRBJ1-5 | - | few | TRBV27 | TGTGCCAGCAGTTTGGGATGGCGCCAGCCCCAGCATTTT | CASSLGWRQPQHF
TRBJ1-1 | - | - | TRBV29-1 | TGCAGCGTTGTGGGGGGGAACCGCAACACTGAAGCTTTCTTT | CSVVGGNRNTEAFF
TRBJ2-2 | TRBD1 | few | TRBV29-1 | TGCAGCGTCGCCGGGACAGGGGCTTCCGCGAACACCGGGGAGCTGTTTTTT | CSVAGTGASANTGELFF